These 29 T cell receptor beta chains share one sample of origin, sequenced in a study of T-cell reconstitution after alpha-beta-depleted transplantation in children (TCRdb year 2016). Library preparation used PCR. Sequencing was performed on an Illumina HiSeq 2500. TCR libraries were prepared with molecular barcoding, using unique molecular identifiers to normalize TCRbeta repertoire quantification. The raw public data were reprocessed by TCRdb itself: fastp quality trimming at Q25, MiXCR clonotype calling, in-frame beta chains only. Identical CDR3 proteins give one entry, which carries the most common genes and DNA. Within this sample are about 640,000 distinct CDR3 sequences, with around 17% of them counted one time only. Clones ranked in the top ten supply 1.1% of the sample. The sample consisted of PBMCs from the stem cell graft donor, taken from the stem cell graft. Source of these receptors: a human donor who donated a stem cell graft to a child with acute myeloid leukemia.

The CDR3 DNA follows: TGTGCCAGCATCTCGAGGGTAGCGGGCAATGAGCAGTTCTTC. Its translation: CASISRVAGNEQFF. The chain links TRBV5-5 to TRBJ2-1; TRBD2 matches 7 bases. Germline CDR1 SGHKS, CDR2 YYEKEE (reference sequence). The trim removed 6 bases at V and 6 bases at J, leaving 9 bases unmatched. This CDR3 region has 14 residues.

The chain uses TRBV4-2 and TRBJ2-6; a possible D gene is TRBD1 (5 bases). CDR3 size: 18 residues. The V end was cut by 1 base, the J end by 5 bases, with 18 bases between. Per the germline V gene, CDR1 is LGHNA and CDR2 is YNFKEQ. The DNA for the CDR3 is TGTGCCAGCAGCCAAGGGCTTACAGGAGCCTTATGGGCCAACGTCCTGACTTTC. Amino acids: CASSQGLTGALWANVLTF.

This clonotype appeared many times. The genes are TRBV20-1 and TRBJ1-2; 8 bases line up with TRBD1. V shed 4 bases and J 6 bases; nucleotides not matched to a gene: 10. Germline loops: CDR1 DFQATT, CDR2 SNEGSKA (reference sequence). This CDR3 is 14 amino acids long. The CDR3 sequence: CSATTDREKDGYTF. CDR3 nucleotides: TGCAGTGCTACCACGGACAGGGAAAAGGATGGCTACACCTTC.

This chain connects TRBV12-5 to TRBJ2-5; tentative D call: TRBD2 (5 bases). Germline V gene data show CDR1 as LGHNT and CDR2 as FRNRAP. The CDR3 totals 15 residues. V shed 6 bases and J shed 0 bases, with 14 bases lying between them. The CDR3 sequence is CASGAGDPYQETQYF. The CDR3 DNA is TGTGCTAGTGGCGCCGGGGATCCGTACCAAGAGACCCAGTACTTC.

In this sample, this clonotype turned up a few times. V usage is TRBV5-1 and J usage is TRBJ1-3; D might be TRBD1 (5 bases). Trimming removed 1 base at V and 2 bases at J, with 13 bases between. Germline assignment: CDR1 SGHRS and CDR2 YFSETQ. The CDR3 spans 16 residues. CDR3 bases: TGCGCCAGCAGCTTGACAGGCGGGAAACCTGGAAACACCATATATTTT. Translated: CASSLTGGKPGNTIYF.

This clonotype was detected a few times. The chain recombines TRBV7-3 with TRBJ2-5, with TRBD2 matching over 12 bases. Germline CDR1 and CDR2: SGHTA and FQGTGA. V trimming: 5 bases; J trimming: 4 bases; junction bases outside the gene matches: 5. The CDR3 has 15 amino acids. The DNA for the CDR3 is TGTGCCAGCAGCCCCGGACTAGCGGGAACAGAGACCCAGTACTTC. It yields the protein CASSPGLAGTETQYF.

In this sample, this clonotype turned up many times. CDR3 in amino acids: CSALTGGDGYTF. The DNA for the CDR3 is TGCAGTGCCCTTACAGGGGGAGATGGCTACACCTTC. The V and J genes are TRBV20-1 and TRBJ1-2; 8 bases line up with TRBD1. The J segment lost 6 bases and the V segment lost 6 bases, leaving 6 bases of the junction unmatched. The germline gives CDR1 DFQATT, CDR2 SNEGSKA (reference sequence). This CDR3 spans 12 amino acids.

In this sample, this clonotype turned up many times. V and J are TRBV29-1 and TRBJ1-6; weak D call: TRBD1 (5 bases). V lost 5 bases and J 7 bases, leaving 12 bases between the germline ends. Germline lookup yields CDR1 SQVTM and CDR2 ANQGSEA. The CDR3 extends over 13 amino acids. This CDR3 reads CSVRGAGNSPLHF. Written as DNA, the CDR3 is TGCAGCGTTCGAGGGGCCGGGAATTCACCCCTCCACTTT.

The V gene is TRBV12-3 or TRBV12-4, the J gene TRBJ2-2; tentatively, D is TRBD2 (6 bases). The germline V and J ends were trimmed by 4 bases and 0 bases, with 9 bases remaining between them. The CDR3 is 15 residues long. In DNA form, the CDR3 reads TGTGCCAGCAGTTACGGGGGAACGAACACCGGGGAGCTGTTTTTT. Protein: CASSYGGTNTGELFF.

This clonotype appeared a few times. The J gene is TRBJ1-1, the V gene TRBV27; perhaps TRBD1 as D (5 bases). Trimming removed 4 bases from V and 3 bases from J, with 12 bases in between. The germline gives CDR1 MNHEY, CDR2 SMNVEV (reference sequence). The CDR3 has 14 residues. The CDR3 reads CASSWGTAYTEAFF. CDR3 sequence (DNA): TGTGCCAGCAGTTGGGGGACCGCCTACACTGAAGCTTTCTTT.

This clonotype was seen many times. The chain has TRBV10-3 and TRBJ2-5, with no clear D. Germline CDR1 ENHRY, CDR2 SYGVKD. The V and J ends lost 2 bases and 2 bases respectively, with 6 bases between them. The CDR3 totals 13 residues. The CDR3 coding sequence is TGTGCCATCAGTGAGGACAAACAAGAGACCCAGTACTTC. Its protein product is CAISEDKQETQYF.

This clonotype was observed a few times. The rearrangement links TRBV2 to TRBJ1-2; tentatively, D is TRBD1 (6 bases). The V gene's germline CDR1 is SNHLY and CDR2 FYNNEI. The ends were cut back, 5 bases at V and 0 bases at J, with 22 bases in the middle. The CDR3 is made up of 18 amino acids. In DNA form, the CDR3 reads TGTGCCAGCAGTACCCGGGACAACCACCATTTTCCTAACTATGGCTACACCTTC. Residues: CASSTRDNHHFPNYGYTF.

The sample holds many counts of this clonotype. The CDR3 coding sequence is TGCAGCGTTGAAAGGGGTAGTGGGACAGGCGACGGCTACACCTTC. As protein: CSVERGSGTGDGYTF. This chain connects TRBV29-1 to TRBJ1-2; 8 nucleotides match TRBD1. Germline V gene data show CDR1 as SQVTM and CDR2 as ANQGSEA. This CDR3 has 15 residues. V lost 2 bases, J lost 8 bases, and 13 bases stayed unmatched.

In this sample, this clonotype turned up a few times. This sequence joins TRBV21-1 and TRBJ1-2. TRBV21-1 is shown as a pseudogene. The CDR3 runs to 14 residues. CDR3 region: CASSNRQNNYGYTF. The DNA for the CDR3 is TGTGCCAGCAGCAACAGACAAAATAACTATGGCTACACCTTC.

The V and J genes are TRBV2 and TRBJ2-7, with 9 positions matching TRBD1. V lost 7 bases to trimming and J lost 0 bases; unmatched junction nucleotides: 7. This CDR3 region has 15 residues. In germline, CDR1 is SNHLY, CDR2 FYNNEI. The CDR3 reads CASTPGTGSSYEQYV. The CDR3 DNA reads TGTGCCAGCACGCCTGGGACAGGGAGCTCCTACGAGCAGTACGTC.

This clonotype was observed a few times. In DNA, the CDR3 is TGCAGTGCTAGAGATTCGACTAGGGGGGAGGTTTCTGGAAACACCATATATTTT. Translation: CSARDSTRGEVSGNTIYF. The rearrangement links TRBV20-1 to TRBJ1-3, with TRBD1 as a possible D gene (6 bases). Trimming removed 0 bases from V and 1 base from J, with 19 bases in between. Germline V lookup: CDR1 DFQATT, CDR2 SNEGSKA (reference sequence). There are 18 residues in the CDR3.

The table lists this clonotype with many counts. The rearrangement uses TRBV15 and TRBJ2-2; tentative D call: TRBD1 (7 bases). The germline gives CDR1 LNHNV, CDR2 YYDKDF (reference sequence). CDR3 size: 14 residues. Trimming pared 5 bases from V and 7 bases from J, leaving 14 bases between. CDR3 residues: CATSLGGGGGELFF. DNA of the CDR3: TGTGCCACCAGCCTAGGAGGGGGCGGCGGGGAGCTGTTTTTT.

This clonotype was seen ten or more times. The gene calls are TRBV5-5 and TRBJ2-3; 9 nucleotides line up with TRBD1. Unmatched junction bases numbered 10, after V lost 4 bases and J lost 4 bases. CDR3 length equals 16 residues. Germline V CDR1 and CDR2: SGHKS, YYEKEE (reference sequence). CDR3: CASSLGQGRFADTQYF. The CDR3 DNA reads TGTGCCAGCAGCCTTGGACAGGGGCGTTTCGCAGATACGCAGTATTTT. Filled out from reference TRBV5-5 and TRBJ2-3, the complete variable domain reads DAGVTQSPTHLIKTRGQQVTLRCSPISGHKSVSWYQQVLGQGPQFIFQYYEKEERGRGNFPDRFSARQFPNYSSELNVNALLLGDSALYLCASSLGQGRFADTQYFGPGTRLTVL.

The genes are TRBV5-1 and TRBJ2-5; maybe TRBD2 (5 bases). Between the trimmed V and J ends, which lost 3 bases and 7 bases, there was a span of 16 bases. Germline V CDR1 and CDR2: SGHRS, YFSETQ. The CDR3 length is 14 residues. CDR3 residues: CASSSPRGAGTQYF. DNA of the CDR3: TGCGCCAGCAGCTCCCCCCGGGGAGCCGGGACCCAGTACTTC.

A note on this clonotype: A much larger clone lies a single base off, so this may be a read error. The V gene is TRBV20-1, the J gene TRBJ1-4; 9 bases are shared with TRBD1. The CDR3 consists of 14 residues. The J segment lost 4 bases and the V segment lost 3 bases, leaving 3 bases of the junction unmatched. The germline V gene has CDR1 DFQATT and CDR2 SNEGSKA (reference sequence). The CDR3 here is CSASLTGGNEKLFF. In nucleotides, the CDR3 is TGCAGTGCTAGTTTGACAGGGGGTAATGAAAAACTGTTTTTT.

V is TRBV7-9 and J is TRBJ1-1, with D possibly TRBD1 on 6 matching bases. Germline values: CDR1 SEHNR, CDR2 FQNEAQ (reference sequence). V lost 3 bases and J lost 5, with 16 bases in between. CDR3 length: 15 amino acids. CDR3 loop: CASSFELGARTEAFF. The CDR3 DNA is TGTGCCAGCAGCTTTGAGCTGGGGGCGCGGACTGAAGCTTTCTTT.

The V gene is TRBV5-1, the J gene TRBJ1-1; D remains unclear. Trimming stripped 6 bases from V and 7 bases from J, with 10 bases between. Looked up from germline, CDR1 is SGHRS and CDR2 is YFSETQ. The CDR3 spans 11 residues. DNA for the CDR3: TGCGCCAGCACCGGCGGGGATGAAGCTTTCTTT. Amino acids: CASTGGDEAFF. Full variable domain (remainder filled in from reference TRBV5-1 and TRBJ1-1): KAGVTQTPRYLIKTRGQQVTLSCSPISGHRSVSWYQQTPGQGLQFLFEYFSETQRNKGNFPGRFSGRQFSNSRSEMNVSTLELGDSALYLCASTGGDEAFFGQGTRLTVV.

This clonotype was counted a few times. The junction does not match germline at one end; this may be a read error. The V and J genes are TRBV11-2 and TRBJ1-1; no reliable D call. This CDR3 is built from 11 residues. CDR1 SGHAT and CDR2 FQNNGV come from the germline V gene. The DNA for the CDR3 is TGTGCCAGCAGGTGGAACTCTGAAGCTTTCTTT. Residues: CASRWNSEAFF.

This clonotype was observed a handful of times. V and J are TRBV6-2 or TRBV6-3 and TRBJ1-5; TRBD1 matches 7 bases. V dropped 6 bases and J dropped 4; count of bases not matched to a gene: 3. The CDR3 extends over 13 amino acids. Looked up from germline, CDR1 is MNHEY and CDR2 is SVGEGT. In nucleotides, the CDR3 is TGTGCCAGCAGAAAGGGACAGAATCAGCCCCAGCATTTT. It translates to CASRKGQNQPQHF.

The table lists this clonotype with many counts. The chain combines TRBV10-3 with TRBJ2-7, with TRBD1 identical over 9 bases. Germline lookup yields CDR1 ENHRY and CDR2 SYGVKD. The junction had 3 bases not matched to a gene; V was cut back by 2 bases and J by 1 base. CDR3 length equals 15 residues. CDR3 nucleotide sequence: TGTGCCATCAGTGAGGCTGGGACAGGGTCCTACGAGCAGTACTTC. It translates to CAISEAGTGSYEQYF.

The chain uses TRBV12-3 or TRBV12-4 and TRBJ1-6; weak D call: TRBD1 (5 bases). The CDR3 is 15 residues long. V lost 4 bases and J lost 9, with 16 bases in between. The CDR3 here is CASSSGLLRGSPLHF. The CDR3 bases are TGTGCCAGCAGTTCGGGACTTCTCCGAGGTTCACCCCTCCACTTT.

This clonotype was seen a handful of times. The CDR3 DNA is TGTGCCAGCAGCCAGGGGCTTAGACTAGCGGGTAACACCGGGGAGCTGTTTTTT. The encoded protein is CASSQGLRLAGNTGELFF. The rearrangement links TRBV4-2 to TRBJ2-2, with 10 bases that match TRBD2. V lost 3 bases to trimming and J lost 2 bases; unmatched junction nucleotides: 9. Germline loops: CDR1 LGHNA, CDR2 YNFKEQ. CDR3 length equals 18 residues.

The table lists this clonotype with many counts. The CDR3: CASSPPFGRDTEAFF. The CDR3 nucleotides are TGTGCCAGCAGTCCACCTTTTGGGCGGGACACTGAAGCTTTCTTT. This chain joins TRBV6-1 and TRBJ1-1; D remains ambiguous. V was cut by 5 bases and J by 3 bases, with 16 bases left in between. This CDR3 is 15 amino acids long. CDR1 is MNHNS and CDR2 is SASEGT in the germline V gene.

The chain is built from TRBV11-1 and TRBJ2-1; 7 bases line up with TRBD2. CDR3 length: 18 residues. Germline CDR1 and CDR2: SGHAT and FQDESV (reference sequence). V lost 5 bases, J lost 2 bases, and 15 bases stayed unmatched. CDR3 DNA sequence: TGTGCCAGCAGCCCCGCCCTCAAGCGGGACTTGACCTACAATGAGCAGTTCTTC. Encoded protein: CASSPALKRDLTYNEQFF.